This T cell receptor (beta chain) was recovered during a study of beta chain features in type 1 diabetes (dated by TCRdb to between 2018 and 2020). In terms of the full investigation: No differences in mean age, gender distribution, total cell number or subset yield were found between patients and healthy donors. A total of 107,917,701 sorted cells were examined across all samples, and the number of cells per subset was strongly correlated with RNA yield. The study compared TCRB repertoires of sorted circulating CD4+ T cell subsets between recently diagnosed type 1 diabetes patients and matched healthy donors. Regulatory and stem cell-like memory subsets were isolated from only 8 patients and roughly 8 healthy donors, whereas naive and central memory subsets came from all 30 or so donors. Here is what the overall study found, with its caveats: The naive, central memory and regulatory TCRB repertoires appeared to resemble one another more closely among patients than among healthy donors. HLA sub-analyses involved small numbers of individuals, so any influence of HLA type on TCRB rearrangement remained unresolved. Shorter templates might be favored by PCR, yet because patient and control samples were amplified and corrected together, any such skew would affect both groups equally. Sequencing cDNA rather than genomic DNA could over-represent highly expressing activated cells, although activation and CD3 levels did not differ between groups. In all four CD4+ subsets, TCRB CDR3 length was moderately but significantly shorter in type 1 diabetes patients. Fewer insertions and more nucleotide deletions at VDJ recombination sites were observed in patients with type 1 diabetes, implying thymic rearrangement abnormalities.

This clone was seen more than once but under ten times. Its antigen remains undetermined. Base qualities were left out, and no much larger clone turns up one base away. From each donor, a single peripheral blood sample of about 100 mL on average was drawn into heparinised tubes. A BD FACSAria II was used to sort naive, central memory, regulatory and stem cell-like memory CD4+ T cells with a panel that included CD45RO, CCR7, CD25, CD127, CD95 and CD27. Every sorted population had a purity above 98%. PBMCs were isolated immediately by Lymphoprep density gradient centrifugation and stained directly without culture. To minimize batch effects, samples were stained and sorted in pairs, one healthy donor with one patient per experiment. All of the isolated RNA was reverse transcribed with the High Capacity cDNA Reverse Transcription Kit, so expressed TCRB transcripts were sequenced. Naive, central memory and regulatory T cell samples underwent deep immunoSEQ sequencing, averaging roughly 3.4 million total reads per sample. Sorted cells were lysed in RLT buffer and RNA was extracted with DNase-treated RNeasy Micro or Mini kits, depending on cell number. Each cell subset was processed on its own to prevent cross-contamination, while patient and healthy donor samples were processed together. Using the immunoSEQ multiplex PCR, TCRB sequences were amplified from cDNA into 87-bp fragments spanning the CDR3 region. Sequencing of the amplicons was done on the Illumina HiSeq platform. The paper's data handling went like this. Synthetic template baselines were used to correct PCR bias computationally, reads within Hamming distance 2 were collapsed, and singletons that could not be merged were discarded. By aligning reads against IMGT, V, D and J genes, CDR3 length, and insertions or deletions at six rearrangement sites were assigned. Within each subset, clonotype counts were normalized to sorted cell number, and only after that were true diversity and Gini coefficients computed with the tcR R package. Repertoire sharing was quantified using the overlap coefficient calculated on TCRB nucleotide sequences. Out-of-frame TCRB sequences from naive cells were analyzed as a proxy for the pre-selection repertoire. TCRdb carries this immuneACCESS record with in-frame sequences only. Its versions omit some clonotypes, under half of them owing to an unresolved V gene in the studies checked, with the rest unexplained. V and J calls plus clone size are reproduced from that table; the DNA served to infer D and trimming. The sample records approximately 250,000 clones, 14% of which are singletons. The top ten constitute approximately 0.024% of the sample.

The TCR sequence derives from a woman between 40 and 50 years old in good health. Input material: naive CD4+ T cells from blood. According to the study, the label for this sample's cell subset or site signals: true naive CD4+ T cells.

CDR3 protein: CASSYGQEILSTDTQYF. The DNA is TGTGCCAGCAGCTACGGACAGGAGATACTTAGCACAGATACGCAGTATTTT. This receptor chain uses TRBV5-4 and TRBJ2-3, with 7 middle bases fitting TRBD1. The germline V gene (reference sequence) supplies CDR1 SGHNT and CDR2 YYREEE. Counted from cysteine to phenylalanine, this CDR3 has 17 amino acids. Left in the record is the CDR3 DNA by itself, 51 bases read in frame from the first base. Trimming takes 3 bases off V and 0 bases off J; junction bases not matched to a gene: 10.